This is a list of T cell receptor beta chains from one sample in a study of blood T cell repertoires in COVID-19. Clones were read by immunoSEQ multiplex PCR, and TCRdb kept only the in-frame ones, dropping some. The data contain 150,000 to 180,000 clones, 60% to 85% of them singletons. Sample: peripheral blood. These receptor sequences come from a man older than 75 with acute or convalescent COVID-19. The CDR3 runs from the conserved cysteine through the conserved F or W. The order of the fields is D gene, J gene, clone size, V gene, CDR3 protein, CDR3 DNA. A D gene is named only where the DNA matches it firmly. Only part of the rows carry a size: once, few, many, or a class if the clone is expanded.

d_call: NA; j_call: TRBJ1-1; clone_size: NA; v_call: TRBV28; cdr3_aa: CASRLFRPRGQRGTEAFF; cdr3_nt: TGTGCCAGCAGATTATTCCGTCCAAGAGGGCAACGGGGCACTGAAGCTTTCTTT
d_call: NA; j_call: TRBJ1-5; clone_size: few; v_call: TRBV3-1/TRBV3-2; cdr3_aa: CASSQGANQPQHF; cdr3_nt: TGTGCCAGCAGCCAAGGGGCTAATCAGCCCCAGCATTTT
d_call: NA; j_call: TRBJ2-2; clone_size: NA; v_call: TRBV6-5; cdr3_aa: CASSSGSRTGELFF; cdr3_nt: TGTGCCAGCAGCAGCGGGTCTCGCACCGGGGAGCTGTTTTTT
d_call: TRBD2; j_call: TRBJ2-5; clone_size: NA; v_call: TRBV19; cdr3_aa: CASSSLLAGEETQYF; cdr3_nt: TGTGCCAGTAGCTCTCTACTGGCGGGGGAAGAGACCCAGTACTTC
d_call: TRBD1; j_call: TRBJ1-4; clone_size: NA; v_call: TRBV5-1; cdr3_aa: CASSFQGGANEKLFF; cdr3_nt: TGCGCCAGCAGCTTCCAGGGGGGAGCTAATGAAAAACTGTTTTTT
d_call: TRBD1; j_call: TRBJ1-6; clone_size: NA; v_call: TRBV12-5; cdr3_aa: CASGLSPLSGQDRDYNSPLHF; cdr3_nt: TGTGCTAGTGGTTTATCACCCCTTAGTGGACAGGACCGGGACTATAATTCACCCCTCCACTTT
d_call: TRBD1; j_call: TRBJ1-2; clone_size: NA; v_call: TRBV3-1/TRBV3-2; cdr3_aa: CASSQRTGGNGYTF; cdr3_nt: TGTGCCAGCAGCCAACGGACAGGGGGAAATGGCTACACCTTC
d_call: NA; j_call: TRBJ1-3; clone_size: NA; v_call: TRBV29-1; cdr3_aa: CSVVLGAGNTIYF; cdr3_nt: TGCAGCGTTGTCCTGGGAGCCGGAAACACCATATATTTT
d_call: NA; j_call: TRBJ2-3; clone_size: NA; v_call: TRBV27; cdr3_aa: CASSLYGGTDTDTQYF; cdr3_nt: TGTGCCAGCAGTTTATATGGGGGGACCGATACAGATACGCAGTATTTT
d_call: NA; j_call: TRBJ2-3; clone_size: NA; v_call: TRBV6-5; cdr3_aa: CASSYLGGNTDTQYF; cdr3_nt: TGTGCCAGCAGTTACCTCGGGGGAAACACAGATACGCAGTATTTT
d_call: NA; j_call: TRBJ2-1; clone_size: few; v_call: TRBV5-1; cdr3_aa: CASGTGPAREQFF; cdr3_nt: TGCGCCAGCGGCACAGGACCCGCGAGGGAGCAGTTCTTC
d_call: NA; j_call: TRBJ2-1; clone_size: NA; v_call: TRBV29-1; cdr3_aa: CSVGSLAETNEQFF; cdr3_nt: TGCAGCGTTGGTTCACTAGCCGAGACCAATGAGCAGTTCTTC
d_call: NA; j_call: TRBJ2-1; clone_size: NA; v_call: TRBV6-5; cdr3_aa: CASSPGSGSYNEQFF; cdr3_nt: TGTGCCAGCAGTCCCGGGAGCGGCTCCTACAATGAGCAGTTCTTC
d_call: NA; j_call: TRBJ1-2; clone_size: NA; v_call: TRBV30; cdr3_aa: CAWSPRGDGYTF; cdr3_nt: TGTGCCTGGAGTCCCAGGGGAGATGGCTACACCTTC
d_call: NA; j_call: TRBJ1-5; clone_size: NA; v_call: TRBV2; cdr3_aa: CASSELGSNQPQHF; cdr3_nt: TGTGCCAGCAGTGAATTGGGCAGCAATCAGCCCCAGCATTTT
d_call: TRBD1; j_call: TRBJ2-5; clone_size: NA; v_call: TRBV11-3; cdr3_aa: CASSSSRDRRETQYF; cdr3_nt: TGTGCCAGCAGCTCCAGCCGGGACAGGCGGGAGACCCAGTACTTC
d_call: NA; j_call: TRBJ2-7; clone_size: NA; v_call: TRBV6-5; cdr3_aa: CACSRGRLGYEQYF; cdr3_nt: TGTGCCTGCAGTAGAGGAAGACTTGGCTACGAGCAGTACTTC
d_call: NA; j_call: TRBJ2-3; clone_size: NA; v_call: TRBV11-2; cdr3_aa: CASSFSGWGTSTDTQYF; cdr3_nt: TGTGCCAGCAGCTTTAGTGGATGGGGGACTAGCACAGATACGCAGTATTTT
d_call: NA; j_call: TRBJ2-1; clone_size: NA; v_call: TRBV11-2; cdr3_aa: CASSLDPGVGEQFF; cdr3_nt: TGTGCCAGCAGCTTAGATCCAGGGGTTGGTGAGCAGTTCTTC
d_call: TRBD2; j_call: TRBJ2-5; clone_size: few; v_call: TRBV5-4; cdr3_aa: CASSLPARGGGKETQYF; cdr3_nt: TGTGCCAGCAGCTTACCGGCGAGGGGCGGGGGGAAAGAGACCCAGTACTTC
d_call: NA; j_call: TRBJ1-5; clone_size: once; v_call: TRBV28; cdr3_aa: CASSSMGRASDQPQHF; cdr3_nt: TGTGCCAGCAGTTCTATGGGCAGGGCGAGTGATCAGCCCCAGCATTTT
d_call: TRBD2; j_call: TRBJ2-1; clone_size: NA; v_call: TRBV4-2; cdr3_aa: CASSQGASGGLYNEQFF; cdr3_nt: TGTGCCAGCAGCCAAGGGGCTAGCGGGGGGCTCTACAATGAGCAGTTCTTC
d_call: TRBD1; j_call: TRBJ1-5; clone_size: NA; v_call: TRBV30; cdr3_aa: CAWDRGYNQPQHF; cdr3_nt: TGTGCCTGGGACAGGGGATACAATCAGCCCCAGCATTTT
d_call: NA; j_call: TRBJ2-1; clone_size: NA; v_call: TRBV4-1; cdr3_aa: CASSQDSGGGRKNEQFF; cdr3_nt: TGCGCCAGCAGCCAAGATTCGGGAGGGGGCCGGAAAAATGAGCAGTTCTTC
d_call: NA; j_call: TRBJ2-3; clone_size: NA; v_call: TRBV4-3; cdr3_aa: CASSQEGGAAGDTQYF; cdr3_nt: TGCGCCAGCAGCCAAGAAGGGGGGGCCGCGGGGGATACGCAGTATTTT
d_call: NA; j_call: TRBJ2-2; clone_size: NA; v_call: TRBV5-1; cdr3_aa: CASSLRWRQPNTGELFF; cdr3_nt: TGCGCCAGCAGCTTGAGATGGAGGCAGCCGAACACCGGGGAGCTGTTTTTT